A single sample is the source of the 8 T cell receptor beta chains below, sequenced in a study of cytomegalovirus exposure and HLA in healthy donors. With 60 Vbeta and 13 Jbeta primers, the PCR was carried out. Only in-frame clones appear in the TCRdb table, and some are missing; sequencing was by immunoSEQ multiplex PCR. Of more than 100,000 clones in the sample, around three quarters were seen once. The sample was PBMCs. These receptor sequences come from a man aged 35-49 years in good health and CMV-seronegative.

CDR3 in amino acids: CASREDRGRMTEAFF. In DNA form, the CDR3 reads TGTGCCAGCAGGGAGGACAGGGGGCGAATGACTGAAGCTTTCTTT. The rearrangement uses TRBV28 and TRBJ1-1; 11 bases align to TRBD1. V shed 6 bases and J 5 bases; nucleotides not matched to a gene: 8. Germline loops: CDR1 MDHEN, CDR2 SYDVKM. This CDR3 region has 15 residues.

V gene TRBV6-1 combines with J gene TRBJ1-4, with D possibly TRBD1 on 5 matching bases. The CDR3 loop spans 13 amino acids. V lost 6 bases, J lost 7 bases, and 12 bases lay in between. Germline V gene lookup returns CDR1 MNHNS and CDR2 SASEGT. Here the CDR3 reads CASSPRGTEKLFF. The CDR3 DNA follows: TGTGCCAGCAGCCCAAGGGGCACTGAAAAACTGTTTTTT.

This clone is medium-sized (0.01 to 0.1%) in the sample. The rearrangement uses TRBV4-2 and TRBJ1-6, with 10 nucleotides matching TRBD1. CDR1 is LGHNA and CDR2 is YNFKEQ in the germline V gene. The CDR3 loop spans 15 amino acids. The ends lost 4 bases at V and 9 bases at J; junction bases unmatched: 6. CDR3 sequence: CASSPGTGDGSPLHF. DNA for the CDR3: TGTGCCAGCAGCCCCGGGACAGGGGACGGTTCACCCCTCCACTTT.

The chain combines TRBV10-2 with TRBJ2-7, with TRBD1 matching 10 bases. Losses at the gene ends were 6 bases for V and 5 bases for J; bases not matched to a gene: 4. Germline CDR1 WSHSY, CDR2 SAAADI. The CDR3 spans 13 residues. This CDR3 is CASRRQGAHEQYF. DNA of the CDR3: TGCGCCAGCAGGCGACAGGGGGCCCACGAGCAGTACTTC.

This sequence joins TRBV30 and TRBJ2-1; D uncertain. The CDR3 is 15 amino acids. With 0 bases removed from V and 5 bases from J, the gap between germline ends came to 14 bases. CDR1 is GTSNPN and CDR2 is SVGIG in the germline V gene (reference sequence). This CDR3 is CAWSVATPHNNEQFF. The CDR3, as DNA: TGTGCCTGGAGTGTTGCCACTCCCCATAACAATGAGCAGTTCTTC.

The rearrangement uses TRBV4-1 and TRBJ2-2; tentative D call: TRBD1 (6 bases). The V end lost 2 bases, the J end lost 3 bases, and 10 bases lay between the germline ends. The CDR3 is 15 residues long. The germline V gene encodes CDR1 MGHRA and CDR2 YSYEKL. CDR3 sequence reads: CASSQKNRDTGELFF. For the CDR3, the DNA is TGCGCCAGCAGCCAAAAAAACAGGGACACCGGGGAGCTGTTTTTT.

This chain joins TRBV5-1 and TRBJ1-1; no clear D. The CDR3 length is 15 residues. CDR1 SGHRS and CDR2 YFSETQ come from the germline V gene. Trimming shortened V by 0 bases and J by 0 bases, and 9 bases separated the two germline ends. The CDR3 DNA sequence: TGCGCCAGCAGCTTGGAGAACAGCTTGAACACTGAAGCTTTCTTT. Protein product: CASSLENSLNTEAFF.

The chain couples TRBV25-1 to TRBJ2-3; D not resolved. The V and J ends lost 0 bases and 6 bases respectively, with 7 bases between them. Per the germline V gene, CDR1 is MGHDK and CDR2 is SYGVNS. This CDR3 comprises 13 residues. CDR3 sequence reads: CASSEYQADTQYF. In DNA form, the CDR3 reads TGTGCCAGCAGTGAATACCAAGCGGATACGCAGTATTTT.